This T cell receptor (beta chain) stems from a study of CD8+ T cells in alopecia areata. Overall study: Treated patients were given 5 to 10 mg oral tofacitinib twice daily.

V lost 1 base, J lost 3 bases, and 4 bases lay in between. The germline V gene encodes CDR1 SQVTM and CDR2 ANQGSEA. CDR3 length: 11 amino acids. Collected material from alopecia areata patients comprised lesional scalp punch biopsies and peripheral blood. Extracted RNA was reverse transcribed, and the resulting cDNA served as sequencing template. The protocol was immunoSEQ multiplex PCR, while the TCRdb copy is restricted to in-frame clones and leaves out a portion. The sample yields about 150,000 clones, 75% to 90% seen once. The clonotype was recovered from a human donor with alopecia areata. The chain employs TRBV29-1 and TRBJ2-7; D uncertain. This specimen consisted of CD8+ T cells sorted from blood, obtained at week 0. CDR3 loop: CSVEADYEQYF. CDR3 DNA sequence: TGCAGCGTTGAAGCCGACTACGAGCAGTACTTC.